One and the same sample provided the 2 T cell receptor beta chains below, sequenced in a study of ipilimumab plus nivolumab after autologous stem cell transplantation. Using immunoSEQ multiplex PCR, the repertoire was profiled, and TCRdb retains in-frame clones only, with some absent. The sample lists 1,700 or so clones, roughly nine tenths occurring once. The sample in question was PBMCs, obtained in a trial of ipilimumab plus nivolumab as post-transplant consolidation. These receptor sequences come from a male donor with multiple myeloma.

The CDR3 region is CASSLVRPGHSSGNTIYF. The CDR3 DNA sequence: TGTGCCAGCAGTTTGGTCCGGCCAGGGCACAGCTCTGGAAACACCATATATTTT. The rearrangement uses TRBV28 and TRBJ1-3, with a tentative D call TRBD1 (5 bases). The CDR3 contains 18 residues. The germline V and J ends were trimmed by 3 bases and 0 bases, with 18 bases remaining between them. Germline-derived CDR1 and CDR2 are MDHEN and SYDVKM.

CDR3 sequence: CASSMGLPLAAYNEQFF. The CDR3 nucleotides are TGCGCCAGCAGTATGGGCCTGCCACTAGCGGCCTACAATGAGCAGTTCTTC. This chain uses TRBV10-2 with TRBJ2-1; the match to TRBD2 covers 8 bases. The CDR3 extends over 17 amino acids. The J segment lost 2 bases and the V segment lost 5 bases, leaving 11 bases of the junction unmatched. Germline lookup yields CDR1 WSHSY and CDR2 SAAADI.